The T cell receptor (beta chain) under discussion was sequenced for a study of T cells expressing NK-cell markers. General observations from the study: In a handful of donors, dominant CD3+CD56+NKG2C+ clones formed roughly 1.0-8% of CD8+ cells.

From the 5' RACE reads, TCRdb lists one entry per CDR3 protein and no DNA. This sample's table reports roughly 450,000 distinct CDR3 sequences. On this clonotype itself: Its antigen is not identified.

CDR1 LGHNA and CDR2 YNFKEQ come from the germline V gene. The CDR3 totals 17 residues. The sequence was collected from a woman in her forties or fifties in good health. The chain carries TRBV4-2 and TRBJ1-6. What was sequenced was blood T cells: a sorted CD56 or NKG2C T cell subset, CD4+ or CD8+ T cells, or bulk PBMC T cells (not recorded which). This chain's CDR3 is CASSQDGEASNNSPLHF.